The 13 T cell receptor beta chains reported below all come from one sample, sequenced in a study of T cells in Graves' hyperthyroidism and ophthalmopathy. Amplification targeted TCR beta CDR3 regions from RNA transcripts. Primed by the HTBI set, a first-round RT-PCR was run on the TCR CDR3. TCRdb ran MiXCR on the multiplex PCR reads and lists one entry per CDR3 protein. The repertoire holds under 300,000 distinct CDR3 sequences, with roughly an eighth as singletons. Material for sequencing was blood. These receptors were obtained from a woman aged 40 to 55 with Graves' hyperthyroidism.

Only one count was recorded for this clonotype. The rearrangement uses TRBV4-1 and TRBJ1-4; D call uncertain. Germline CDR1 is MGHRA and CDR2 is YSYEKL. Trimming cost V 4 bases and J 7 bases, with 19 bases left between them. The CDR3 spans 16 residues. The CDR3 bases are TGCGCCAGCAGCCCAGGAAGGGCCCTCTCGGGTGAAAAACTGTTTTTT. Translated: CASSPGRALSGEKLFF.

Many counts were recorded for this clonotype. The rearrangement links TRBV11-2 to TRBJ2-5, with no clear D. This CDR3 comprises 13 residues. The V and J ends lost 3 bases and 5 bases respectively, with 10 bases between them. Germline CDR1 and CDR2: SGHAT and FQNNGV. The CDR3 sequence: CASSFDRSETQYF. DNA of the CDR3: TGTGCCAGCAGCTTCGATAGGTCGGAGACCCAGTACTTC.

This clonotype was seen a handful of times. In nucleotides, the CDR3 is TGCGCCAGCAGCTTGTTACAGGCTCAGGGCGAGCAGTACTTC. Translated: CASSLLQAQGEQYF. This rearrangement joins TRBV5-1 to TRBJ2-7; tentative D call: TRBD1 (5 bases). From germline, CDR1 is SGHRS and CDR2 YFSETQ. The V and J ends lost 1 base and 6 bases respectively, with 14 bases between them. This CDR3 spans 14 amino acids.

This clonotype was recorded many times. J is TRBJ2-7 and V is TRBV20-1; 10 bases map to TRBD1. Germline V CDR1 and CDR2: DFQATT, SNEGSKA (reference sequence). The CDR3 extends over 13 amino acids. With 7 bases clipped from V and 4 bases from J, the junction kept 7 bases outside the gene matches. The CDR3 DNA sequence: TGCAGTGTCCGGGACAGGGGATTTTACGAGCAGTACTTC. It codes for CSVRDRGFYEQYF.

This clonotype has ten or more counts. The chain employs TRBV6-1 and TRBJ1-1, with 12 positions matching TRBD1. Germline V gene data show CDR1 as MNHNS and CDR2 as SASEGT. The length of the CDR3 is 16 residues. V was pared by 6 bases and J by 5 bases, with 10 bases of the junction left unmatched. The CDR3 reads CASRPGTGGPRTEAFF. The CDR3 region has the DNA TGTGCCAGCAGGCCCGGGACAGGGGGCCCTCGAACTGAAGCTTTCTTT.

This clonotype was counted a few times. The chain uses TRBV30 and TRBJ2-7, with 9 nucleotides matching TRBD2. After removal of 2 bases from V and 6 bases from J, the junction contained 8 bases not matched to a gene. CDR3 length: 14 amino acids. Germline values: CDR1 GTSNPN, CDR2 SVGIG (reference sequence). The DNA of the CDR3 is TGTGCCTGGAGTTTTGATTGGCGGGAGGGCGAGCAGTACTTC. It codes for CAWSFDWREGEQYF. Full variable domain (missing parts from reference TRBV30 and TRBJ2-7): SQTIHQWPATLVQPVGSPLSLECTVEGTSNPNLYWYRQAAGRGLQLLFYSVGIGQISSEVPQNLSASRPQDRQFILSSKKLLLSDSGFYLCAWSFDWREGEQYFGPGTRLTVT.

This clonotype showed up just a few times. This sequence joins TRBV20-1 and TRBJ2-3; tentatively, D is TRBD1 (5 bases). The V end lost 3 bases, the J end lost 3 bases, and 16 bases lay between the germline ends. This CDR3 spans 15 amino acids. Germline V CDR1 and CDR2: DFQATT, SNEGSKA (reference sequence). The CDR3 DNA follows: TGCAGTGCTAGTTACTGGTCAGGGAAAACAGATACGCAGTATTTT. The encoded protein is CSASYWSGKTDTQYF.

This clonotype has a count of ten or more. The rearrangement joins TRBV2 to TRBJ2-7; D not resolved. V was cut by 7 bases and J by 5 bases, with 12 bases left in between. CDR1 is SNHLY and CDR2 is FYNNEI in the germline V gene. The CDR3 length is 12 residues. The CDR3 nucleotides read TGTGCCAGCACCACAGAGTTACACGAGCAGTACTTC. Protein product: CASTTELHEQYF.

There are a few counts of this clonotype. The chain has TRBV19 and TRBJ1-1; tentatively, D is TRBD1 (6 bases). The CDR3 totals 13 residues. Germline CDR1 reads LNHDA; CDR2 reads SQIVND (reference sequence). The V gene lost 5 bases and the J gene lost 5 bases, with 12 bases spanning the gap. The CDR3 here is CASSVGGRTEAFF. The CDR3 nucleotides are TGTGCCAGTAGTGTAGGGGGTCGGACTGAAGCTTTCTTT.

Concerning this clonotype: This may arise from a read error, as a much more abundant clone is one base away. CDR3 residues: CASSEGAGKDEQFF. As DNA, the CDR3 is TGTGCCAGCAGTGAGGGCGCAGGTAAAGATGAGCAGTTCTTC. J is TRBJ2-1 and V is TRBV6-1; D gene uncertain. Germline V gene data show CDR1 as MNHNS and CDR2 as SASEGT. CDR3 length: 14 residues. The V end was cut by 3 bases, the J end by 8 bases, with 14 bases between.

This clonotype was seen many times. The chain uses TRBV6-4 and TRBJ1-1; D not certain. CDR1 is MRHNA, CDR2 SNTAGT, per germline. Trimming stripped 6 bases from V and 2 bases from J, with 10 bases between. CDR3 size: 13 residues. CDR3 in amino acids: CASSLESNTEAFF. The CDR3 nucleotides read TGTGCCAGCAGCCTTGAAAGCAACACTGAAGCTTTCTTT.

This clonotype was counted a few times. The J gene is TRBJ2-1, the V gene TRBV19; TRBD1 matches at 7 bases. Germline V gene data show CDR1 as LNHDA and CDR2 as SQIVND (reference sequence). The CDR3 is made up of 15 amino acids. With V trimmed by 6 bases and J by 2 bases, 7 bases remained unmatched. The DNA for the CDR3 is TGTGCCAGTAGCGACAGGGTGAGGGCCTACAATGAGCAGTTCTTC. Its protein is CASSDRVRAYNEQFF.

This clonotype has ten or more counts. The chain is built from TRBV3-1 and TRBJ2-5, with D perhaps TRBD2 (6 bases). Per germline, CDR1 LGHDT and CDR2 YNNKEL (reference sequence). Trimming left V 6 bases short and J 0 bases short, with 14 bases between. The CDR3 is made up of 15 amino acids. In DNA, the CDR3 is TGTGCCAGCAGGGGGAGGTGGAAGTACCAAGAGACCCAGTACTTC. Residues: CASRGRWKYQETQYF.